The source of this T cell receptor beta chain is a study of T cell responses to AZD1222 COVID-19 vaccine (dated by TCRdb to about 2021). Study-level background: TCR sequencing covered 233 trial participants: 200 to 220 given two doses of AZD1222 and 26 given two doses of MenACWY control vaccine. Enrollment into the trials was organized by age into subgroups of 18-55, 56-69 and 70-plus years, and those subgroups contained roughly 150, 30 and 60 TCR-sequenced participants, respectively. Summary of the overall study and its limitations: Because no day 14 peak-response samples were available, the repertoires could be characterized only after the peak T cell response. Reportedly, almost half of the unique spike-specific TCRs recognized epitopes lying outside the regions that are mutated in the B.1.351 and B.1.1.7 variants. CD4 TCRs associated with the vaccine covered the entire spike protein, and the dominant responses were in regions 160-218 and 743-854. Conclusions about previously exposed vaccinees are limited because only 5 or 6 AZD1222 recipients were SARS-CoV-2 seropositive at baseline. Spike-specific TCR breadth and depth rose significantly after two AZD1222 doses compared with day 0 and with MenACWY recipients. In the small 56-69-year group, the increase in depth fell short of significance, most likely because of low power. Participants were mostly white British, with more females than males. The authors suggested clonal diversity may have been underestimated.

Comment on this clone: Its target antigen remains unknown. No clone much larger than this one lies a single base away; base qualities are absent.

The CDR3 regions of human TCRbeta chains were analyzed by immunosequencing. In the paper's pipeline: Repertoire TCRs were matched against a reference library of SARS-CoV-2-specific TCRs generated with the MIRA antigen-specificity platform. Breadth was defined as the fraction of unique TCRs that were SARS-CoV-2-associated, and depth was defined as the fraction of total T cells that were SARS-CoV-2-associated. Using the MIRA data, each spike-specific TCR was mapped to the spike region that the TCR reacts to and placed in a CD4 or CD8 class. Log10-transformed breadth and depth values were compared by one-way ANOVA with Sidak's multiple comparisons tests. The source is immuneACCESS, and TCRdb retained only in-frame sequences with V and J called. Part of the clones is not carried over; for the studies checked, unresolved V genes explain less than half of this, and the remainder is unexplained. That table supplies the V and J calls and clone size; D and trimming were determined from the DNA. Across this sample there are 180,000 or so clones, with about 90% seen only once. The top ten clones comprise roughly 1.4% of the sample.

The time point label, read with the paper, signifies: about 28 days (+/-7) after the second vaccine dose. Because spike-specific TCR depth and breadth did not differ between the two schedules, AZD1222 recipients who got a second dose at roughly 4 weeks were pooled with those who got a second dose at roughly 12 weeks. The vaccinee samples were drawn from two UK trials, COV001 and COV002, one of which was a single-blind randomized controlled phase 2/3 trial testing AZD1222 (ChAdOx1 nCoV-19) in healthy adults. Trial participant PBMC samples were collected at day 0 and day 28 after the second dose for TCRbeta chain sequencing. Material: peripheral blood, obtained 28 days after the second AZD1222 dose. The clonotype originates from an adult who received the AZD1222 COVID-19 vaccine.

CDR3 region: CASSPLGTGVIDGYTF. The DNA reads as follows: TGTGCCAGCAGCCCTTTGGGGACAGGGGTTATAGATGGCTACACCTTC. This sequence uses TRBV9 and TRBJ1-2, and 10 bases in between align with TRBD1. The CDR3 goes from the cysteine to the phenylalanine over 16 residues. Only CDR3 DNA is held: 48 bases, read in frame from base 1. Trimming removed 4 bases from V and 6 bases from J; the gene matches leave 12 bases unexplained. In the germline V gene, CDR1 corresponds to SGDLS and CDR2 to YYNGEE.